This passage covers 8 T cell receptor beta chains from one sample sequenced in a study of early T cells in non-severe SARS-CoV-2 infection. TCRdb passed the 5' RACE reads through MiXCR, listing each CDR3 protein once. Among approximately 33,000 distinct CDR3 sequences listed, 3.9% were seen once. Sequencing was performed on whole blood. The receptors shown here come from an adult who was a healthcare worker with PCR-confirmed SARS-CoV-2 infection or an uninfected control (not recorded which).

This clonotype was counted ten times or more. The rearrangement links TRBV3-1 to TRBJ2-3; TRBD1 aligns across 10 bases. CDR3 length equals 15 residues. The germline V gene has CDR1 LGHDT and CDR2 YNNKEL (reference sequence). V gave up 4 bases and J gave up 6 bases; unmatched junction bases: 7. CDR3 in amino acids: CASSPGGQGGDTQYF. In DNA, the CDR3 is TGTGCCAGCAGCCCGGGAGGACAGGGGGGGGATACGCAGTATTTT.

This clonotype was counted many times. This rearrangement joins TRBV4-1 to TRBJ2-1; possibly TRBD2 for D (6 bases). Germline assignment: CDR1 MGHRA and CDR2 YSYEKL. V gave up 0 bases and J gave up 6 bases, with 12 bases separating them. This CDR3 is 15 amino acids long. CDR3 sequence reads: CASSQDRRGSNEQFF. Written as DNA, the CDR3 is TGCGCCAGCAGCCAAGATCGGCGGGGTTCCAATGAGCAGTTCTTC.

This clonotype was counted ten times or more. The V gene is TRBV7-9, the J gene TRBJ2-1, with D unclear. CDR1 SEHNR and CDR2 FQNEAQ come from the germline V gene (reference sequence). This CDR3 has 11 residues. V was pared by 7 bases and J by 4 bases, with 5 bases between. CDR3: CASKSYNEQFF. CDR3 bases: TGTGCCAGCAAATCTTACAATGAGCAGTTCTTC.

This clonotype has ten or more counts. The V call is TRBV18, the J call TRBJ2-5; 8 bases fit TRBD1. The trim removed 6 bases at V and 6 bases at J, leaving 12 bases unmatched. Germline assignment: CDR1 KGHSH and CDR2 LQKENI. The CDR3 length is 15 residues. CDR3: CASSEDGQGAKTQYF. In DNA form, the CDR3 reads TGTGCCAGCTCGGAAGATGGACAGGGCGCGAAGACCCAGTACTTC. The variable domain in full, completed from reference TRBV18 and TRBJ2-5, reads NAGVMQNPRHLVRRRGQEARLRCSPMKGHSHVYWYRQLPEEGLKFMVYLQKENIIDESGMPKERFSAEFPKEGPSILRIQQVVRGDSAAYFCASSEDGQGAKTQYFGPGTRLLVL.

This clonotype was seen only a few times. This chain links TRBV2 with TRBJ2-1; 7 bases are shared with TRBD2. V was pared by 6 bases and J by 3 bases, with 11 bases of the junction left unmatched. The CDR3 sequence is 16 residues long. Germline V gives CDR1 SNHLY, CDR2 FYNNEI. Written as DNA, the CDR3 is TGTGCCAGCAGAGTCGGTGCGGGAGCGGGCTACAATGAGCAGTTCTTC. This encodes CASRVGAGAGYNEQFF.

This clonotype came up many times. The chain recombines TRBV28 with TRBJ2-7, with 11 bases identical to TRBD2. The V gene's germline CDR1 is MDHEN and CDR2 SYDVKM. CDR3 length: 15 amino acids. V gave up 3 bases and J gave up 3 bases; unmatched junction bases: 4. CDR3 in amino acids: CASSFGGTSGYEQYF. The DNA for the CDR3 is TGTGCCAGCAGTTTCGGGGGGACTAGCGGCTACGAGCAGTACTTC.

In its sample, this clonotype was seen many times. The chain joins TRBV15 to TRBJ2-1; 7 nucleotides align to TRBD2. Trimming cost V 0 bases and J 8 bases; bases outside gene matches: 10. This CDR3 contains 16 residues. Germline lookup yields CDR1 LNHNV and CDR2 YYDKDF (reference sequence). The CDR3 DNA reads as TGTGCCACCAGCAGAGACGGGGCACTAGCGTTAGATGAGCAGTTCTTC. Translation gives CATSRDGALALDEQFF.

This clonotype was counted many times. The J gene is TRBJ1-3, the V gene TRBV7-2, with 7 bases identical to TRBD1. The germline V gene has CDR1 SGHTA and CDR2 FQGNSA. V shed 7 bases, J shed 1 base, and the junction held 10 bases outside the gene matches. This CDR3 contains 16 residues. CDR3 sequence (DNA): TGTGCCAGCACCGTCGGACAGGCGGATTCTGGAAACACCATATATTTT. It is translated as CASTVGQADSGNTIYF. Full variable domain (missing parts from reference TRBV7-2 and TRBJ1-3): GAGVSQSPSNKVTEKGKDVELRCDPISGHTALYWYRQSLGQGLEFLIYFQGNSAPDKSGLPSDRFSAERTGGSVSTLTIQRTQQEDSAVYLCASTVGQADSGNTIYFGEGSWLTVV.